The TCR beta chain described here comes from a study of naive and memory T cell subsets. The beta constant-region primer was an equimolar mix of two oligonucleotides covering TRBC1 and TRBC2. Nested alpha and beta constant-region primers with the SP2 primer drove four PCR rounds on ligated cDNA. From the UMI-ligation and nested PCR reads, TCRdb called clonotypes with MiXCR, one entry per CDR3 protein. This sample has tens of thousands of distinct CDR3 sequences, with approximately 9.2% found just once. The CDR3 length is 13 residues. V lost 2 bases to trimming and J lost 4 bases; unmatched junction nucleotides: 1. Germline V lookup: CDR1 SGHVS, CDR2 FQNEAQ.

The chain carries TRBV7-8 and TRBJ2-5; 7 bases are shared with TRBD2. Input material: naive CD8+ T cells from blood. The receptor was derived from a human donor in good health. CDR3 in amino acids: CASSLWGGETQYF. The CDR3 DNA follows: TGTGCCAGCAGCTTATGGGGGGGAGAGACCCAGTACTTC.